This T cell receptor (beta chain) was captured in a study of blood T cells in healthy people across ages. Germline V gene lookup returns CDR1 SGHTA and CDR2 FQGNSA. The CDR3 sequence is 14 residues long. V was trimmed by 2 bases and J by 2 bases, leaving 8 bases between them. The study's findings and limits: It was not possible, with unsorted PBMCs, to conclusively compare naive and antigen-experienced cells.

The sample holds a few counts of this clonotype. Its antigen is currently unknown. Through a sample-barcoded 5' primer and a J-beta primer mix, a second PCR was run for roughly 7 to 11 cycles. Tagging of each cDNA molecule was performed by a template-switch adaptor with 12 random nucleotides. TCRdb used MiXCR to reprocess the 5' RACE reads, holding one entry per CDR3 protein. The sample shows around 1,500,000 distinct CDR3 sequences, over 25% of them seen only once. Sequencing used blood. This chain links TRBV7-2 with TRBJ2-3; D unclear. The origin of this receptor is a woman in her twenties or thirties in good health. CDR3 bases: TGTGCCAGCAGCTTAATAGGGAACACAGATACGCAGTATTTT. This codes for CASSLIGNTDTQYF.